The rows below give T cell receptor beta chains drawn from one sample of a study of blood T cell repertoires in COVID-19. Clones were read by immunoSEQ multiplex PCR, and TCRdb kept only the in-frame ones, dropping some. The data contain 310,000 or so clones, around 88% of them seen just once; the ten biggest clones take up around 1.5%. Material for sequencing was peripheral blood. These receptors all come from a woman between 50 and 59 years old with acute or convalescent COVID-19. Each CDR3 is given with its conserved first and last residue. Each record gives: V gene, J gene, CDR3 protein.

TRBV6-2/TRBV6-3	TRBJ1-4	CASSYSSTNEKLFF
TRBV20-1	TRBJ2-1	CSASGLAGGPGYNEQFF
TRBV27	TRBJ1-3	CASRLDGSGNTIYF
TRBV30	TRBJ2-1	CAWNRRASGRVNNEQFF
TRBV4-1	TRBJ2-5	CASSQWAGQETQYF
TRBV7-2	TRBJ2-3	CASSSGLATDTQYF
TRBV6-1	TRBJ1-5	CASSGREDFLSNQPQHF
TRBV6-1	TRBJ2-2	CASSEGTAYTGELFF
TRBV28	TRBJ1-1	CASSLRLDTEAFF
TRBV7-3	TRBJ2-3	CASRQTSGSADTQYF
TRBV18	TRBJ1-4	CASSPARVGEKLFF
TRBV24-1	TRBJ2-7	CATSDFYPGTENYEQYF
TRBV6-1	TRBJ2-1	CASSEILGLVTYNEQFF
TRBV7-2	TRBJ2-4	CASSSSRTSGRVAKNIQYF
TRBV4-2	TRBJ2-1	CASSQDIAQGNNEQFF
TRBV30	TRBJ1-1	CAWSGGSTEAFF
TRBV18	TRBJ1-4	CASSPSGTGNEKLFF
TRBV4-1	TRBJ2-1	CASSQGLAISSYNEQFF
TRBV4-1	TRBJ1-6	CASSQLGGWFNSPLHF
TRBV7-3	TRBJ1-3	CASSPQQGSSGNTIYF
TRBV5-4	TRBJ1-5	CASSFPNQPQHF
TRBV7-9	TRBJ2-3	CASSLDPGLATDTQYF
TRBV24-1	TRBJ2-5	CATSEDYQETQYF
TRBV28	TRBJ2-7	CASSPYPGQDYF
TRBV5-5	TRBJ2-2	CASSLFGGGSGELFF
TRBV5-1	TRBJ1-2	CASSGHRGPYGYTF
TRBV28	TRBJ2-1	CASSLITSGNNEQFF
TRBV30	TRBJ1-1	CAWSYRDRVLRAFF
TRBV28	TRBJ1-1	CASSPRTGMGNTEAFF
TRBV3-1/TRBV3-2	TRBJ1-5	CASSLSPGTGGNQPQHF
TRBV4-1	TRBJ2-5	CASSHASGTGKETQYF
TRBV30	TRBJ2-3	CAWGLDSHSSTDTQYF
TRBV18	TRBJ2-5	CASSPSRETQYF